This passage covers 32 T cell receptor beta chains from one sample sequenced in a study of metastatic and nonmetastatic thyroid tumors. TCRdb re-called the PCR reads via MiXCR. The sample yields 25,000 to 40,000 clones, approximately 7% seen once. None of the patients had undergone any treatment ahead of thyroid surgery. The sample consisted of blood. All receptors come from a female donor with papillary thyroid cancer or a benign thyroid nodule (not recorded which). Some clones in this sample may be carry-over from other donors' samples.

This clone was counted many times. The rearrangement uses TRBV12-3 or TRBV12-4 and TRBJ1-2; TRBD1 is a possible D gene (6 bases). V gave up 5 bases and J gave up 4 bases, with 11 bases separating them. This CDR3 has 13 residues. The CDR3 is CASSPDRIYGYTF. CDR3 sequence (DNA): TGTGCCAGCAGTCCGGACAGAATCTATGGCTACACCTTC.

This clone has a count of ten or more. The chain is built from TRBV28 and TRBJ2-1, with D possibly being TRBD1 (5 bases). V lost 2 bases, J lost 6 bases, and 14 bases lay in between. Germline CDR1 reads MDHEN; CDR2 reads SYDVKM. The CDR3 consists of 15 residues. The CDR3 DNA follows: TGTGCCAGCAGTTTACCCCCGGCAGGGCTCAATGAGCAGTTCTTC. Translation gives CASSLPPAGLNEQFF.

This clone was recorded many times. The chain joins TRBV24-1 to TRBJ2-5; D possibly corresponds to TRBD2 (5 bases). There are 15 residues in the CDR3. The ends were cut back, 9 bases at V and 5 bases at J, with 21 bases in the middle. Germline assignment: CDR1 KGHDR and CDR2 SFDVKD. The DNA of the CDR3 is TGTGCCACCCAAGGCCCGGACTCCCACGGGGAGACCCAGTACTTC. It yields the protein CATQGPDSHGETQYF.

This clone occurred many times. The genes are TRBV24-1 and TRBJ1-2, with D possibly being TRBD1 (5 bases). The germline CDR1 and CDR2 sequences are KGHDR and SFDVKD. The CDR3 runs to 14 residues. V dropped 5 bases and J dropped 7 bases, with 16 bases sitting between them. CDR3 bases: TGTGCCACCAGTGGGGGCGTGGGGGTCGGTGGCTACACCTTC. Amino acid sequence: CATSGGVGVGGYTF.

This clone came up many times. V and J are TRBV28 and TRBJ2-3, with 9 positions matching TRBD2. Germline CDR1 and CDR2: MDHEN and SYDVKM. V gave up 5 bases and J gave up 4 bases; unmatched junction bases: 19. This CDR3 comprises 19 residues. The CDR3 is CASSSLTLSLAGRADTQYF. The CDR3 bases are TGTGCCAGCAGTAGTTTAACCCTTTCCCTAGCGGGAAGGGCAGATACGCAGTATTTT.

Points on this clone: A much bigger clone sits one base away, suggesting this may be a read error. Other nucleotide sequences from this sample produce the same CDR3. J is TRBJ2-5 and V is TRBV20-1, with 7 bases lining up with TRBD1. The CDR3 contains 14 residues. Looked up from germline, CDR1 is DFQATT and CDR2 is SNEGSKA (reference sequence). For the CDR3, the DNA is TGCAGTGCTAGAATTGGGACAGTACAAGAGACCCAATACTTC. Its protein product is CSARIGTVQETQYF.

At least ten counts were recorded for this clone. The chain links TRBV9 to TRBJ2-7; 10 nucleotides align to TRBD1. This CDR3 is 14 amino acids long. The junction had 5 bases not matched to a gene; V was cut back by 4 bases and J by 4 bases. Germline assignment: CDR1 SGDLS and CDR2 YYNGEE. DNA of the CDR3: TGTGCCAGCAGCCTTCGGACAGGGGGGTACGAGCAGTACTTC. It encodes CASSLRTGGYEQYF.

This clone was found a few times. Lacking the conserved final phenylalanine or tryptophan, this CDR3 likely reflects a read error. This chain joins TRBV10-2 and TRBJ2-7; D not resolved. The germline V gene encodes CDR1 WSHSY and CDR2 SAAADI. This CDR3 region has 10 residues. Here the CDR3 reads CTSSDGEQYL. The CDR3 DNA follows: TGCACCAGCAGTGATGGCGAGCAGTACCTC.

This clone has just a few counts. This clone may be a read error of a much larger clone one base away. As DNA, the CDR3 is TGTGCCATCCAGGAGGGATGGCCCTCAGATACGCAGTATTTT. This gives the protein CAIQEGWPSDTQYF. The rearrangement joins TRBV10-3 to TRBJ2-3; maybe TRBD2 (6 bases). Germline V gives CDR1 ENHRY, CDR2 SYGVKD. This CDR3 has 14 amino acids. V lost 8 bases and J 4 bases, leaving 16 bases between the germline ends.

This clone was seen a handful of times. One end of the junction varies from germline; a read error may be responsible. The identical CDR3 is also encoded by other nucleotide sequences in the sample. The chain combines TRBV5-8 with TRBJ1-5, with unresolved D. The germline CDR1 and CDR2 sequences are SGHTS and YDEGEE. This CDR3 contains 14 residues. The CDR3 loop is CASSSYYSNQPQHF. CDR3 DNA: TGTGCCAGCAGCTCCTACTACAGCAATCAGCCTCAGCATTTT.

This clone was seen at least ten times. The chain combines TRBV7-2 with TRBJ2-5; TRBD2 is a possible D gene (5 bases). The CDR3 contains 15 residues. Germline V lookup: CDR1 SGHTA, CDR2 FQGNSA. Between the trimmed V and J ends, which lost 4 bases and 4 bases, there was a span of 16 bases. For the CDR3, the DNA is TGTGCCAGCAGCTCCCAACGGGGAAGACGAGAGACCCAGTACTTC. Residues: CASSSQRGRRETQYF.

This clone occurred many times. This chain joins TRBV20-1 and TRBJ1-1; 7 nucleotides agree with TRBD1. Germline assignment: CDR1 DFQATT and CDR2 SNEGSKA (reference sequence). The CDR3 is 15 amino acids. The J segment lost 1 base and the V segment lost 6 bases, leaving 11 bases of the junction unmatched. CDR3 sequence (DNA): TGCAGTGCCCCGAGGGCGGCAGGGGGGAACACTGAAGCTTTCTTT. Encoded protein: CSAPRAAGGNTEAFF.

This clone was recorded many times. The chain couples TRBV6-4 to TRBJ2-3; 8 positions match TRBD2. Trimming cost V 2 bases and J 4 bases; bases outside gene matches: 2. The CDR3 contains 14 residues. The germline CDR1 and CDR2 sequences are MRHNA and SNTAGT. The chain's CDR3 is CASSDPGRADTQYF. As DNA, the CDR3 is TGTGCCAGCAGTGACCCCGGGAGGGCAGATACGCAGTATTTT.

Ten or more counts support this clone. The chain recombines TRBV6-2 or TRBV6-3 with TRBJ1-6; D might be TRBD1 (5 bases). Germline V gene lookup returns CDR1 MNHEY and CDR2 SVGEGT. The V gene lost 2 bases and the J gene lost 7 bases, with 9 bases spanning the gap. This CDR3 is built from 14 residues. This CDR3 is CASSYTTGNSPLHF. The CDR3 DNA is TGTGCCAGCAGTTACACAACAGGAAATTCACCCCTCCACTTT.

This clone was counted at least ten times. The genes are TRBV7-3 and TRBJ1-1; a possible D gene is TRBD1 (6 bases). CDR1 is SGHTA and CDR2 is FQGTGA in the germline V gene. The CDR3 extends over 20 amino acids. Trimming stripped 0 bases from V and 5 bases from J, with 28 bases between. CDR3 loop: CASSLTSLRAGAGEGTEAFF. For the CDR3, the DNA is TGTGCCAGCAGCTTAACGAGCCTGCGAGCAGGGGCCGGCGAGGGAACTGAAGCTTTCTTT.

Many counts were recorded for this clone. The rearrangement uses TRBV18 and TRBJ1-3; D may be TRBD1 (5 bases). There are 15 residues in the CDR3. Germline lookup yields CDR1 KGHSH and CDR2 LQKENI. V was shortened by 1 base and J by 1 base, with 8 bases between the two germline ends. DNA for the CDR3: TGTGCCAGCTCACCACTACAGGTTTCTGGAAACACCATATATTTT. Protein: CASSPLQVSGNTIYF. Complete variable domain (other parts from reference TRBV18 and TRBJ1-3): NAGVMQNPRHLVRRRGQEARLRCSPMKGHSHVYWYRQLPEEGLKFMVYLQKENIIDESGMPKERFSAEFPKEGPSILRIQQVVRGDSAAYFCASSPLQVSGNTIYFGEGSWLTVV.

In its sample, this clone was seen many times. This chain connects TRBV7-8 to TRBJ1-2; TRBD1 agrees at 7 bases. Trimming removed 1 base from V and 5 bases from J; junction bases left unmatched: 10. From germline, CDR1 is SGHVS and CDR2 FQNEAQ. This CDR3 has 16 amino acids. CDR3 nucleotide sequence: TGTGCCAGCAGCTTAGAAGGAGGACAGGAACTTTATGGCTACACCTTC. Translating it yields CASSLEGGQELYGYTF.

This clone has ten or more counts. The rearrangement joins TRBV6-1 to TRBJ1-1; D is possibly TRBD1 (5 bases). Trimming left V 6 bases short and J 3 bases short, with 17 bases between. The CDR3 totals 15 residues. Germline CDR1 reads MNHNS; CDR2 reads SASEGT. The CDR3 here is CASRSWGGVDTEAFF. For the CDR3, the DNA is TGTGCCAGCAGATCGTGGGGGGGGGTGGACACTGAAGCTTTCTTT.

This clone has at least ten counts. This chain connects TRBV28 to TRBJ1-2; 7 bases are shared with TRBD1. In germline, CDR1 is MDHEN, CDR2 SYDVKM. V shed 6 bases and J 1 base; nucleotides not matched to a gene: 2. This CDR3 has 13 amino acids. The CDR3 coding sequence is TGTGCCAGCAGGAGGGACAGTAACTATGGCTACACCTTC. Amino acids: CASRRDSNYGYTF.

This clone was picked up many times. The rearrangement joins TRBV28 to TRBJ1-5; D is uncertain. The CDR3 is 15 amino acids. CDR1 is MDHEN and CDR2 is SYDVKM in the germline V gene. V was shortened by 6 bases and J by 4 bases, with 16 bases between the two germline ends. The CDR3 DNA reads TGTGCCAGCAGATATCAGCGACGGGGAAATCAGCCCCAGCATTTT. Translation gives CASRYQRRGNQPQHF.

This clone was detected many times. The rearrangement joins TRBV2 to TRBJ1-1; no clear D gene. The CDR3 totals 15 residues. CDR1 is SNHLY, CDR2 FYNNEI, per germline. V gave up 6 bases and J gave up 0 bases, with 14 bases separating them. The CDR3 DNA sequence: TGTGCCAGCAGAATGAACGGACGGCTGAACACTGAAGCTTTCTTT. As protein: CASRMNGRLNTEAFF.

The chain links TRBV4-1 to TRBJ2-3; 8 bases line up with TRBD2. Losses at the gene ends were 4 bases for V and 4 bases for J; bases not matched to a gene: 7. Germline-derived CDR1 and CDR2 are MGHRA and YSYEKL. The CDR3 is made up of 15 amino acids. The chain's CDR3 is CASSPSLTSADTQYF. The CDR3 nucleotides read TGCGCCAGCAGCCCATCGCTGACTAGCGCAGATACGCAGTATTTT.

This clone was seen ten or more times. The chain combines TRBV15 with TRBJ1-2, with 7 bases aligning to TRBD1. The CDR3 loop spans 18 amino acids. Germline CDR1 and CDR2: LNHNV and YYDKDF (reference sequence). The V and J ends lost 4 bases and 4 bases, in that order; junction bases with no gene match: 18. The CDR3 is CATSTPRDSSRSGYGYTF. As DNA, the CDR3 is TGTGCCACCAGCACCCCGCGGGACAGTAGCCGTAGCGGCTATGGCTACACCTTC.

At least ten counts were recorded for this clone. The gene calls are TRBV9 and TRBJ2-1; D is undetermined. Trimming left V 0 bases short and J 2 bases short, with 3 bases between. Per the germline V gene, CDR1 is SGDLS and CDR2 is YYNGEE. The CDR3 sequence is 13 residues long. CDR3 loop: CASSVATYNEQFF. In DNA form, the CDR3 reads TGTGCCAGCAGCGTAGCCACCTACAATGAGCAGTTCTTC.

This clone appeared many times. This CDR3 is also generated by other DNA sequences in the sample. The chain joins TRBV25-1 to TRBJ2-3, with D perhaps given as TRBD1 or TRBD2 (5 bases each). V was cut by 4 bases and J by 1 base, with 9 bases left in between. Per the germline V gene, CDR1 is MGHDK and CDR2 is SYGVNS. There are 14 residues in the CDR3. The CDR3 coding sequence is TGTGCCAGCAGTGCGGGGCAGGGCACAGATACGCAGTATTTT. As protein: CASSAGQGTDTQYF. Full variable domain (outside the CDR3, taken from reference TRBV25-1 and TRBJ2-3): EADIYQTPRYLVIGTGKKITLECSQTMGHDKMYWYQQDPGMELHLIHYSYGVNSTEKGDLSSESTVSRIRTEHFPLTLESARPSHTSQYLCASSAGQGTDTQYFGPGTRLTVL.

This clone was counted ten times or more. Other DNA sequences from this sample encode an identical CDR3 as well. The rearrangement uses TRBV4-3 and TRBJ2-5; TRBD2 agrees at 11 bases. The CDR3 is 16 amino acids. CDR1 is LGHNA, CDR2 YSLEER, per germline. With V trimmed by 3 bases and J by 5 bases, 8 bases remained unmatched. CDR3 sequence reads: CASSQISGGGWETQYF. The CDR3 nucleotides read TGCGCCAGCAGCCAGATTAGCGGGGGGGGCTGGGAGACCCAGTACTTC.

This clone was counted at least ten times. The CDR3 does not close with the conserved phenylalanine or tryptophan, likely indicating a read error. The V gene is TRBV5-1, the J gene TRBJ1-4; maybe TRBD1 (6 bases). The CDR3 totals 14 residues. The ends were cut back, 4 bases at V and 8 bases at J, with 15 bases in the middle. Per germline, CDR1 SGHRS and CDR2 YFSETQ. CDR3 coding DNA: TGCGCCAGCAGCACACGGGGGGCAGAAGAAAAACTGTTTTCT. This encodes CASSTRGAEEKLFS.

This clone was recorded many times. A much larger clone sits a single nucleotide away, making a read error possible. The rearrangement joins TRBV6-1 to TRBJ2-7; TRBD1 or TRBD2 may be the D gene (5 bases each). In germline, CDR1 is MNHNS, CDR2 SASEGT. The CDR3 extends over 14 amino acids. CDR3 protein: CASSLGTLSYGQYF. CDR3 coding DNA: TGTGCCAGCAGCCTAGGGACGTTGTCCTACGGGCAGTACTTC.

There are many counts of this clone. The rearrangement links TRBV9 to TRBJ2-7, with a tentative D call TRBD1 (5 bases). Germline CDR1 and CDR2: SGDLS and YYNGEE. With 0 bases removed from V and 6 bases from J, the gap between germline ends came to 16 bases. CDR3 length: 15 amino acids. The CDR3 DNA is TGTGCCAGCAGCGTAGAGGGTGGGGCTTGGGGCGAGCAGTACTTC. Protein product: CASSVEGGAWGEQYF. Full variable domain (rest looked up from reference TRBV9 and TRBJ2-7): DSGVTQTPKHLITATGQRVTLRCSPRSGDLSVYWYQQSLDQGLQFLIQYYNGEERAKGNILERFSAQQFPDLHSELNLSSLELGDSALYFCASSVEGGAWGEQYFGPGTRLTVT.

This clone was detected many times. This rearrangement joins TRBV19 to TRBJ2-7, with a possible D match to TRBD2 (6 bases). The germline V and J ends were trimmed by 3 bases and 3 bases, with 12 bases remaining between them. CDR3 length equals 14 residues. Germline loops: CDR1 LNHDA, CDR2 SQIVND (reference sequence). CDR3 nucleotide sequence: TGTGCCAGTAGTATGCGGGACGAAGTCTACGAGCAGTACTTC. Translated: CASSMRDEVYEQYF.

This clone was counted a few times. V gene TRBV11-2 combines with J gene TRBJ2-5; TRBD2 aligns across 7 bases. Per the germline V gene, CDR1 is SGHAT and CDR2 is FQNNGV. The ends lost 6 bases at V and 5 bases at J; junction bases unmatched: 0. The CDR3 sequence is 11 residues long. The CDR3 loop reads CASRGGETQYF. In DNA form, the CDR3 reads TGTGCCAGCAGGGGGGGGGAGACCCAGTACTTC.

This clone was seen many times. The chain employs TRBV28 and TRBJ2-7; D assignment may be TRBD1 or TRBD2 (5 bases each). The CDR3 is made up of 14 amino acids. V lost 6 bases, J lost 3 bases, and 15 bases lay in between. CDR1 is MDHEN and CDR2 is SYDVKM in the germline V gene. DNA for the CDR3: TGTGCCAGCAGATACGGACACGGGGACTACGAGCAGTACTTC. It codes for CASRYGHGDYEQYF. Variable domain in full (rest from reference TRBV28 and TRBJ2-7): DVKVTQSSRYLVKRTGEKVFLECVQDMDHENMFWYRQDPGLGLRLIYFSYDVKMKEKGDIPEGYSVSREKKERFSLILESASTNQTSMYLCASRYGHGDYEQYFGPGTRLTVT.